This T cell receptor beta chain was documented in a study of control samples from healthy donors and cancer patients. Generated by immunoSEQ multiplex PCR, the TCRdb table keeps only in-frame clones and is missing some. This table has some 130,000 clones, around 93% appearing once. The germline V and J ends were trimmed by 4 bases and 0 bases, with 12 bases remaining between them. Germline V CDR1 and CDR2: GTSNPN, SVGIG (reference sequence). The CDR3 runs to 14 residues. The sequence was obtained from a man aged 45-65 years with head and neck cancer. The chain is built from TRBV30 and TRBJ1-1; D uncertain. The sequencing sample was made of PBMCs. The CDR3 loop is CAWTGSLMNTEAFF. CDR3 DNA sequence: TGTGCCTGGACGGGTTCCCTGATGAACACTGAAGCTTTCTTT.